Shown below are 18 T cell receptor beta chains from a single sample sequenced in a study of CD8+ T cells in alopecia areata. Treatment of the sample: oral pan-JAK inhibitor, 5-10 mg twice daily. Once RNA had been extracted, it was reverse transcribed into cDNA to act as the sequencing template. Measured with immunoSEQ multiplex PCR; TCRdb has only the in-frame clones, and not every one. The sample contains approximately 180,000 clones, about 55% of which appear only once. Specimen: CD8+ T cells sorted from blood, collected at week 24, from a patient treated with tofacitinib. These receptor sequences come from a human donor with alopecia areata.

A few counts support this clone. The rearrangement uses TRBV29-1 and TRBJ1-2, with D unresolved. Per the germline V gene, CDR1 is SQVTM and CDR2 is ANQGSEA. This CDR3 is built from 14 residues. V lost 6 bases to trimming and J lost 6 bases, with 20 bases between them. As DNA, the CDR3 is TGCAGCGTGAGTGGATCCGGTGTAGGCAATGGCTACACCTTC. Translation gives CSVSGSGVGNGYTF.

This clone was picked up a small number of times. The J gene is TRBJ2-1, the V gene TRBV4-3; perhaps D is TRBD1 or TRBD2 (6 bases each). The germline V gene encodes CDR1 LGHNA and CDR2 YSLEER. The CDR3 is made up of 17 amino acids. Trimming took off 0 bases at V and 1 base at J, with 13 bases between the two ends. CDR3 region: CASSQDWGLASYNEQFF. CDR3 bases: TGCGCCAGCAGCCAAGATTGGGGGCTAGCGTCCTACAATGAGCAGTTCTTC.

This clone was observed a single time. V is TRBV2 and J is TRBJ2-7; 7 nucleotides line up with TRBD1. CDR3 length equals 14 residues. V was pared by 2 bases and J by 6 bases, with 7 bases of the junction left unmatched. Germline V CDR1 and CDR2: SNHLY, FYNNEI. The CDR3 reads CASSELLTGLEQYF. The CDR3 region has the DNA TGTGCCAGCAGTGAACTGCTGACAGGGCTCGAGCAGTACTTC. Filled out from reference TRBV2 and TRBJ2-7, the complete variable domain reads EPEVTQTPSHQVTQMGQEVILRCVPISNHLYFYWYRQILGQKVEFLVSFYNNEISEKSEIFDDQFSVERPDGSNFTLKIRSTKLEDSAMYFCASSELLTGLEQYFGPGTRLTVT.

V and J are TRBV29-1 and TRBJ1-1; possible D gene TRBD1, 5 bases. Germline CDR1 and CDR2: SQVTM and ANQGSEA. The V gene lost 6 bases and the J gene lost 11 bases, with 13 bases spanning the gap. The CDR3 has 10 residues. The CDR3 sequence: CSVRRQSAFF. As DNA, the CDR3 is TGCAGCGTCCGACGACAGTCGGCTTTCTTT.

J is TRBJ2-7 and V is TRBV29-1; either TRBD1 or TRBD2 may fit D (5 bases each). CDR1 SQVTM and CDR2 ANQGSEA come from the germline V gene. V was trimmed by 6 bases and J by 2 bases, leaving 11 bases between them. This CDR3 has 12 residues. CDR3 region: CSVWDRAYEQYF. DNA of the CDR3: TGCAGCGTCTGGGACCGAGCCTACGAGCAGTACTTC.

This clone showed up just a few times. The chain uses TRBV5-6 and TRBJ2-1; 7 bases map to TRBD2. The V segment lost 2 bases and the J segment 10 bases; nucleotides outside the gene matches: 3. Germline CDR1 reads SGHDT; CDR2 reads YYEEEE. The CDR3 is 12 amino acids. The CDR3 nucleotides read TGTGCCAGCAGCTTTAGGCGGGAGGAGCAGTTCTTC. This codes for CASSFRREEQFF.

V and J are TRBV25-1 and TRBJ2-7; TRBD1 matches at 11 bases. Germline CDR1 MGHDK, CDR2 SYGVNS. This CDR3 has 13 amino acids. V dropped 8 bases and J dropped 6; count of bases not matched to a gene: 6. The CDR3 DNA reads TGTGCCAGCCAACGGGACAGGGGGGGCGAGCAGTACTTC. Encoded protein: CASQRDRGGEQYF.

This chain joins TRBV4-1 and TRBJ2-7; D perhaps matches TRBD2 (5 bases). Germline CDR1 is MGHRA and CDR2 is YSYEKL. The CDR3 contains 15 residues. V gave up 1 base and J gave up 0 bases, with 10 bases separating them. CDR3 nucleotide sequence: TGCGCCAGCAGCCAAGGGACGGGGAGCTCCTACGAGCAGTACTTC. This gives the protein CASSQGTGSSYEQYF.

The V call is TRBV29-1, the J call TRBJ2-1, with TRBD2 matching 10 bases. Trimming took 7 bases from V and 7 from J; bases not matched to a gene: 4. Germline V gene data show CDR1 as SQVTM and CDR2 as ANQGSEA. The length of the CDR3 is 12 residues. As DNA, the CDR3 is TGCAGCGCCCTTAGCGGGGGGAATGAGCAGTTCTTC. This gives the protein CSALSGGNEQFF.

The chain links TRBV2 to TRBJ1-5; no clear D gene. V was trimmed by 0 bases and J by 6 bases, leaving 12 bases between them. CDR3 length: 15 amino acids. CDR1 and CDR2 (germline): SNHLY, FYNNEI. The CDR3 spells CASSEALAGFQPQHF. The CDR3 region has the DNA TGTGCCAGCAGTGAAGCGCTTGCGGGGTTTCAGCCCCAGCATTTT.

The rearrangement links TRBV4-3 to TRBJ1-4; 9 nucleotides align to TRBD1. The CDR3 contains 16 residues. The V gene end was trimmed by 0 bases and the J gene end by 6 bases; junction bases not matched to a gene: 5. Germline V gene sequence: CDR1 LGHNA, CDR2 YSLEER. The CDR3 nucleotides read TGCGCCAGCAGCCAAGACCCCCGGACAGGGGATGAAAAACTGTTTTTT. Translating gives CASSQDPRTGDEKLFF.

The chain carries TRBV7-9 and TRBJ1-1; possible D gene TRBD1, 5 bases. Trimming shortened V by 2 bases and J by 0 bases, and 7 bases separated the two germline ends. The CDR3 has 14 amino acids. The germline V gene encodes CDR1 SEHNR and CDR2 FQNEAQ (reference sequence). CDR3 residues: CASSLPGMNTEAFF. The DNA of the CDR3 is TGTGCCAGCAGCTTACCAGGGATGAACACTGAAGCTTTCTTT. Drawing the rest from reference TRBV7-9 and TRBJ1-1, the complete variable domain is DTGVSQNPRHKITKRGQNVTFRCDPISEHNRLYWYRQTLGQGPEFLTYFQNEAQLEKSRLLSDRFSAERPKGSFSTLEIQRTEQGDSAMYLCASSLPGMNTEAFFGQGTRLTVV.

This chain links TRBV4-3 with TRBJ1-2; 8 nucleotides agree with TRBD1. The CDR3 covers 14 residues. The V gene end was trimmed by 3 bases and the J gene end by 6 bases; junction bases not matched to a gene: 6. In germline, CDR1 is LGHNA, CDR2 YSLEER. The CDR3 nucleotides are TGCGCCAGCAGCCAGGACAGGGACGGCAATGGCTACACCTTC. The encoded protein is CASSQDRDGNGYTF.

V is TRBV6-6 and J is TRBJ1-2; D uncertain. Germline lookup yields CDR1 MNHNY and CDR2 SVGAGI (reference sequence). The CDR3 length is 14 residues. V was cut by 5 bases and J by 4 bases, with 14 bases left in between. In DNA form, the CDR3 reads TGTGCCAGCAGTCTGGACGGTGCTCTCTATGGCTACACCTTC. Amino acids: CASSLDGALYGYTF.

The chain combines TRBV5-6 with TRBJ2-6; TRBD1 matches at 8 bases. The CDR3 has 13 amino acids. V shed 0 bases and J 14 bases; nucleotides not matched to a gene: 4. Germline CDR1 is SGHDT and CDR2 is YYEEEE. This CDR3 reads CASSLGQGAFLTF. In DNA, the CDR3 is TGTGCCAGCAGCTTGGGGCAGGGGGCTTTCCTGACTTTC.

This clone has a handful of counts. The chain is built from TRBV10-3 and TRBJ2-1, with 11 bases identical to TRBD2. In germline, CDR1 is ENHRY, CDR2 SYGVKD. V dropped 0 bases and J dropped 4; count of bases not matched to a gene: 5. CDR3 size: 17 residues. The CDR3, as DNA: TGTGCCATCAGTGAGTCTAGCGGGGGGGTAAATTACAATGAGCAGTTCTTC. This encodes CAISESSGGVNYNEQFF.

The rearrangement joins TRBV10-3 to TRBJ2-7, with a tentative D call TRBD1 (6 bases). Germline CDR1 is ENHRY and CDR2 is SYGVKD. The CDR3 contains 13 residues. V lost 3 bases and J 2 bases, leaving 8 bases between the germline ends. CDR3 bases: TGTGCCATCAGTGAATGGACAGCCTACGAGCAGTACTTC. Translating it yields CAISEWTAYEQYF.

This clone has a single count. The chain has TRBV30 and TRBJ2-1; TRBD2 matches 7 bases. Germline V gene sequence: CDR1 GTSNPN, CDR2 SVGIG (reference sequence). This CDR3 spans 15 amino acids. V lost 0 bases and J lost 4; bases outside the gene matches: 6. Here the CDR3 DNA reads TGTGCCTGGAGTGTAGGAGCGGGGCTTTACAATGAGCAGTTCTTC. It translates to CAWSVGAGLYNEQFF.